This entry lists 7 T cell receptor beta chains sequenced from one sample in a study of blood T cell repertoires in COVID-19. Method: immunoSEQ multiplex PCR; TCRdb's copy keeps in-frame clones and lacks some. The data contain some 180,000 clones, around 80% of them singletons. The sample consisted of PBMCs or T cells enriched from blood (not recorded which). Receptor source: a woman aged 70-85 years in a cohort exposed to, infected with or recovered from COVID-19 (not recorded which).

V usage is TRBV6-1 and J usage is TRBJ2-2, with TRBD1 as a possible D gene (6 bases). Trimming took off 2 bases at V and 4 bases at J, with 8 bases between the two ends. This CDR3 is built from 14 residues. Germline CDR1 is MNHNS and CDR2 is SASEGT. The chain's CDR3 is CASSELQGTGELFF. The CDR3 coding sequence is TGTGCCAGCAGTGAACTACAGGGCACCGGGGAGCTGTTTTTT.

This clone was recorded a few times. The V call is TRBV28, the J call TRBJ2-5; 9 bases line up with TRBD1. Trimming removed 8 bases from V and 4 bases from J; junction bases left unmatched: 2. The CDR3 has 12 residues. Germline V CDR1 and CDR2: MDHEN, SYDVKM. CDR3 nucleotides: TGTGCCAGCGGGGGACAGGGAGAGACCCAGTACTTC. Its protein is CASGGQGETQYF.

This clone has a handful of counts. The chain combines TRBV28 with TRBJ1-6, with unresolved D. Trimming shortened V by 5 bases and J by 6 bases, and 14 bases separated the two germline ends. Germline CDR1 reads MDHEN; CDR2 reads SYDVKM. The CDR3 is 15 amino acids. CDR3 coding DNA: TGTGCCAGCAGTCCGGCCTCGACTTTTAATTCACCCCTCCACTTT. Its translation: CASSPASTFNSPLHF.

The chain couples TRBV27 to TRBJ1-6; the match to TRBD1 covers 7 bases. Germline assignment: CDR1 MNHEY and CDR2 SMNVEV (reference sequence). Trimming took 7 bases from V and 6 from J; bases not matched to a gene: 9. This CDR3 is built from 15 residues. The CDR3 sequence is CASTGTERPNSPLHF. In DNA, the CDR3 is TGTGCCAGCACCGGGACAGAGAGACCTAATTCACCCCTCCACTTT.

The V and J genes are TRBV7-3 and TRBJ2-3, with 7 bases lining up with TRBD2. Per germline, CDR1 SGHTA and CDR2 FQGTGA. The CDR3 is 20 amino acids. The trim removed 5 bases at V and 4 bases at J, leaving 24 bases unmatched. This CDR3 is CASSRPPQPGVAGIADTQYF. The DNA of the CDR3 is TGTGCCAGCAGCCGACCTCCTCAGCCGGGGGTAGCGGGTATCGCAGATACGCAGTATTTT.

The chain employs TRBV7-2 and TRBJ2-7; 11 nucleotides line up with TRBD2. The V segment lost 3 bases and the J segment 3 bases; nucleotides outside the gene matches: 13. Per germline, CDR1 SGHTA and CDR2 FQGNSA. This CDR3 has 18 amino acids. CDR3 sequence (DNA): TGTGCCAGCAGCTTCAGGGGCCCGACTAGCGGGATTGACTACGAGCAGTACTTC. Its protein is CASSFRGPTSGIDYEQYF. Combining the CDR3 with reference TRBV7-2 and TRBJ2-7 gives the whole variable domain GAGVSQSPSNKVTEKGKDVELRCDPISGHTALYWYRQSLGQGLEFLIYFQGNSAPDKSGLPSDRFSAERTGGSVSTLTIQRTQQEDSAVYLCASSFRGPTSGIDYEQYFGPGTRLTVT.

The chain uses TRBV19 and TRBJ2-2; 7 positions agree with TRBD1. This CDR3 has 15 amino acids. Looked up from germline, CDR1 is LNHDA and CDR2 is SQIVND (reference sequence). V lost 5 bases and J lost 1; bases outside the gene matches: 4. The CDR3 sequence is CASSLRGQNTGELFF. The CDR3 DNA follows: TGTGCCAGTAGTCTAAGGGGGCAGAACACCGGGGAGCTGTTTTTT.